This T cell receptor (beta chain) was identified in a study of shared T cell receptors in the human thymus. The V end was cut by 0 bases, the J end by 4 bases, with 7 bases between. This CDR3 contains 14 residues. Per the germline V gene, CDR1 is SGHDT and CDR2 is YYEEEE. Measured with immunoSEQ multiplex PCR; TCRdb has only the in-frame clones, and not every one. The sample yields hundreds of thousands of clones, approximately 87% seen once. The sample was also linked to a second study, of human thymus T cells.

The chain carries TRBV5-6 and TRBJ2-2; D remains ambiguous. Sequencing was carried out using thymocytes. The TCR was taken from a boy under two years old with a congenital heart defect. In nucleotides, the CDR3 is TGTGCCAGCAGCTTGGCGTGGAGCACCGGGGAGCTGTTTTTT. Encoded protein: CASSLAWSTGELFF.